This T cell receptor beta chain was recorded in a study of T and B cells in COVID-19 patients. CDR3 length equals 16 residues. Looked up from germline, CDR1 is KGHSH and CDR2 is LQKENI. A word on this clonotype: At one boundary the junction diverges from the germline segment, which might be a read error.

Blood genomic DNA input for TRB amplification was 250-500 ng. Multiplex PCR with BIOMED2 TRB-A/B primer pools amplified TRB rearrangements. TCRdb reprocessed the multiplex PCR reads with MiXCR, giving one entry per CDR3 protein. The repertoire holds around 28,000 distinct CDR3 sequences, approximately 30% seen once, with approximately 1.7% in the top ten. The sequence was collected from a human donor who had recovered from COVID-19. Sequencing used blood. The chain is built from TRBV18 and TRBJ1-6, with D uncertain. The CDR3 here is CASSPIPGSHNSPLHF. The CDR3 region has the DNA TGTGCCAGCTCACCGATACCAGGCTCCCATAATTCACCCCTCCACTTT.